This is a list of T cell receptor beta chains from one sample in a study of immune cell composition in non-small cell lung cancer. Only in-frame clones appear in the TCRdb table, and some are missing; sequencing was by immunoSEQ multiplex PCR. Of 3,000 to 4,000 clones listed, approximately 73% are singletons. The source material was lung tumor tissue. The receptors were gathered from a human donor with non-small cell lung cancer. CDR3s include the opening cysteine and the closing phenylalanine or tryptophan. D genes are given only for firm matches. Size values are once, few and many counts, or a class for expanded clones, and some rows have none.

>-|TRBJ2-6|TRBV5-5|TRBD1
CASSQDRGNYGANVLTF
TGTGCCAGCAGCCAGGACAGGGGGAATTATGGGGCCAACGTCCTGACTTTC
>few|TRBJ1-4|TRBV28|TRBD1
CASSPPGTARGEKLFF
TGTGCCAGCAGTCCCCCTGGGACAGCAAGAGGGGAAAAACTGTTTTTT
>few|TRBJ1-1|TRBV6-5|-
CASSVRVNTEAFF
TGTGCCAGCAGCGTCCGGGTGAACACTGAAGCTTTCTTT
>-|TRBJ2-2|TRBV11-2|-
CASSPRTVTGELFF
TGTGCCAGCAGCCCCCGGACTGTTACCGGGGAGCTGTTTTTT
>once|TRBJ1-1|TRBV12-5|-
CASGFWDTFNTEAFF
TGTGCTAGTGGTTTTTGGGACACATTCAACACTGAAGCTTTCTTT
>few|TRBJ2-2|TRBV5-1|TRBD1
CASSRDRPNTGELFF
TGCGCCAGCAGCCGGGACAGACCGAACACCGGGGAGCTGTTTTTT
>large|TRBJ1-1|TRBV4-2|-
CASSHLKRGTEAFF
TGTGCCAGCAGCCACCTCAAGAGGGGGACTGAAGCTTTCTTT
>-|TRBJ1-1|TRBV6-6|-
CASILTEAGGPEAFF
TGTGCCAGCATCCTTACGGAAGCGGGAGGACCTGAAGCTTTCTTT
>-|TRBJ2-1|TRBV19|-
CASSGLSGLSYNEQFF
TGTGCCAGTAGCGGACTTAGCGGTCTTTCCTACAATGAGCAGTTCTTC
>-|TRBJ1-4|TRBV28|TRBD1
CASSPGTGFATNEKLFF
TGTGCCAGCAGTCCCGGGACAGGATTTGCAACTAATGAAAAATTGTTTTTT
>-|TRBJ2-7|TRBV9|TRBD2
CASSPGGLAGAEQYF
TGTGCCAGCAGCCCAGGGGGACTAGCGGGAGCCGAGCAGTACTTC
>once|TRBJ2-3|TRBV7-9|TRBD1
CASSFRDRGQGTQYF
TGTGCCAGCAGCTTCCGGGACAGGGGTCAAGGTACGCAGTATTTT
>-|TRBJ1-2|TRBV9|-
CASSEQDNYGYTF
TGTGCCAGCAGCGAACAGGATAACTATGGCTACACCTTC
>-|TRBJ2-1|TRBV5-1|TRBD2
CASKGLSGRTYNEQFF
TGCGCCAGCAAGGGCCTTAGCGGGAGGACCTACAATGAGCAGTTCTTC
>once|TRBJ1-4|TRBV27|-
CASSFRRYEKLFF
TGTGCCAGCAGTTTCCGGCGGTATGAAAAACTGTTTTTT
>-|TRBJ2-7|TRBV27|TRBD1
CASSLQGLSYEQYF
TGTGCCAGCAGCCTACAGGGGCTGAGCTACGAGCAGTACTTC
>-|TRBJ2-1|TRBV7-2|TRBD1
CASSHGQGEYNEQFF
TGTGCCAGCAGCCATGGACAGGGAGAATACAATGAGCAGTTCTTC
>large|TRBJ1-1|TRBV5-4|TRBD1
CASSFDRESISWTEAFF
TGTGCCAGCAGCTTTGACAGGGAGAGTATTAGTTGGACTGAAGCTTTCTTT
>-|TRBJ2-7|TRBV19|TRBD1
CASSIKGRDRQYF
TGTGCCAGTAGTATCAAAGGAAGGGACAGGCAGTACTTC
>-|TRBJ1-5|TRBV6-5|TRBD1
CASSSPGQGAQPQHF
TGTGCCAGCAGTTCTCCGGGACAGGGGGCACAGCCCCAGCATTTT
>large|TRBJ2-7|TRBV5-1|-
CASSWAQGSYEQYF
TGCGCCAGCAGCTGGGCACAGGGCTCCTACGAGCAGTACTTC
>-|TRBJ2-6|TRBV7-3|-
CASSFPLSGANVLTF
TGTGCCAGCAGCTTCCCTCTCTCTGGGGCCAACGTCCTGACTTTC
>once|TRBJ2-7|TRBV5-1|TRBD1
CASSLGRQGFSVGAREQYF
TGCGCCAGCAGCTTGGGACGACAGGGTTTCTCCGTAGGGGCCCGCGAGCAGTACTTC
>-|TRBJ1-6|TRBV19|TRBD1
CASSASTRTGKEASPLHF
TGTGCCAGTAGTGCTTCTACAAGGACAGGGAAAGAGGCTTCACCCCTCCACTTT
>-|TRBJ2-1|TRBV4-3|-
CASSRAQGESSYNEQFF
TGCGCCAGCAGCCGAGCCCAAGGGGAATCCTCCTACAATGAGCAGTTCTTC
>few|TRBJ2-7|TRBV11-1|TRBD1
CASSLRTGSNSQYF
TGTGCCAGCAGCTTAAGGACAGGGAGCAACTCGCAGTACTTC
>-|TRBJ1-5|TRBV7-2|-
CASSLRGGGNQPQHF
TGTGCCAGCAGCTTACGGGGGGGAGGAAATCAGCCCCAGCATTTT
>-|TRBJ2-5|TRBV27|TRBD2
CASSLTSVGPHAQYF
TGTGCCAGCAGTTTGACTAGCGTGGGGCCTCACGCCCAGTACTTC
>-|TRBJ2-1|TRBV2|TRBD1
CASTMGQGGSYNEQFF
TGTGCCAGCACCATGGGACAGGGAGGGTCCTACAATGAGCAGTTCTTC
>-|TRBJ1-3|TRBV4-3|TRBD1
CASSQATGVGGNTIYF
TGCGCCAGCAGCCAGGCGACAGGGGTAGGTGGAAACACCATATATTTT
>-|TRBJ2-1|TRBV27|TRBD1
CASSPGQTYNEQFF
TGTGCCAGCAGTCCGGGACAGACGTACAATGAGCAGTTCTTC
>-|TRBJ2-1|TRBV4-2|TRBD2
CASSQDVRTSGSNEQFF
TGTGCCAGCAGCCAAGATGTGAGGACTAGCGGGAGCAATGAGCAGTTCTTC